There are a few counts of the clone carrying this T cell receptor (beta chain). Antigen specificity is unknown. Primers for the PCR totalled 60 Vbeta and 13 Jbeta. As processed by the authors: The count from a later analysis was 79 million or so unique TCR beta chains, 9.5 million to 13 million of them shared. TCRdb's copy holds only in-frame clones and misses some; the assay was immunoSEQ multiplex PCR. V and J calls and clone size come straight from that table; D and trimming were deduced from the DNA. The table shows some 150,000 clones, with approximately 80% occurring only once. This specimen belongs to a study of cytomegalovirus exposure and HLA in healthy donors. Study results and caveats: Some V segments, TRBV6-2 and TRBV6-3 among them, were indistinguishable and were therefore excluded. According to the study, 150 to 200 TCR beta chains were cytomegalovirus-associated.

When sampled, the donors appeared nominally healthy, though they likely had unrecorded immune exposures. There are 14 residues in the CDR3. Germline lookup yields CDR1 MNHEY and CDR2 SVGAGI. The material sequenced was PBMCs. The chain couples TRBV6-5 to TRBJ2-5, with D perhaps matching TRBD1 (5 bases). The J call may be incorrect, as the DNA end agrees better with TRBJ2-7. The TCR originated in a woman in her 50s in good health and CMV-seronegative. CDR3 in amino acids: CASSIGAPSYEQYF. The CDR3 DNA follows: TGTGCCAGCTCGATTGGGGCCCCTTCCTACGAGCAGTACTTC.